Each of the 12 T cell receptor beta chains below was sequenced from the same sample in a study of tumor-infiltrating lymphocytes in oesophageal squamous cell carcinoma. TCRdb called the PCR reads again in MiXCR, with one record for every CDR3 protein. The table lists 15,000 to 25,000 distinct CDR3 sequences, over 40% of them singletons, with over 9.5% in the top ten. Sequencing was carried out using normal esophageal tissue next to the tumor. These receptors all come from a male donor with esophageal squamous cell carcinoma.

The CDR3, as DNA: TGTGCCAGCAGCCTGACAGCGTATAGCAATCAGCCCCAGCATTTT. It encodes CASSLTAYSNQPQHF. The V call is TRBV7-2, the J call TRBJ1-6; possible D gene TRBD1, 5 bases. The DNA end lines up better with TRBJ1-5; the J call may be wrong. Germline V gives CDR1 SGHTA, CDR2 FQGNSA. The CDR3 contains 15 residues.

This clonotype came up once. The chain is built from TRBV11-3 and TRBJ2-1, with 8 bases aligning to TRBD2. The germline V gene has CDR1 SGHNT and CDR2 YENEEA. After removal of 6 bases from V and 2 bases from J, the junction contained 6 bases not matched to a gene. This CDR3 is 15 amino acids long. CDR3 sequence: CASSGGRPPYNEQFF. The CDR3 DNA reads as TGTGCCAGCAGTGGCGGGAGGCCCCCCTACAATGAGCAGTTCTTC.

V gene TRBV7-2 combines with J gene TRBJ2-5; 9 bases agree with TRBD1. The closer fit of TRBJ2-1 to the DNA end suggests the J call may be wrong. Looked up from germline, CDR1 is SGHTA and CDR2 is FQGNSA. This CDR3 contains 13 residues. As DNA, the CDR3 is TGTGCCAGCAGCCGGGACAGGGTCAATGAGCAGTTCTTC. It encodes CASSRDRVNEQFF.

There are a few counts of this clonotype. This chain uses TRBV7-2 with TRBJ2-1; D remains ambiguous. Trimming cost V 5 bases and J 10 bases, with 15 bases left between them. CDR3 length equals 13 residues. Per germline, CDR1 SGHTA and CDR2 FQGNSA. The CDR3 is CASSPALAGEQFF. The CDR3 nucleotides are TGTGCCAGCAGCCCAGCCTTGGCAGGAGAGCAGTTCTTC.

In its sample, this clonotype was seen many times. This chain connects TRBV12-3 or TRBV12-4 to TRBJ1-6; 7 bases match TRBD1. The CDR3 is made up of 14 amino acids. Germline trimming cut 3 bases from V and 10 bases from J; bases unmatched to any gene: 6. Here the CDR3 reads CASSFQGVSSPLHF. The CDR3 DNA reads TGTGCCAGCAGTTTTCAGGGGGTGAGCTCACCCCTCCACTTT.

This clonotype ranks as medium-sized. The CDR3 here is CASSQDSLTWTEAFF. The CDR3 nucleotides read TGTGCCAGCAGCCAAGACAGCCTGACGTGGACTGAAGCTTTCTTT. The chain employs TRBV7-6 and TRBJ1-1; possibly TRBD1 for D (5 bases). Germline CDR1 reads SGHVS; CDR2 reads FNYEAQ. The CDR3 runs to 15 residues. Deletions cut 5 bases from V and 5 bases from J, with 18 bases between.

This clonotype was picked up a small number of times. This sequence joins TRBV19 and TRBJ1-6, with 7 bases that match TRBD1. With V trimmed by 4 bases and J by 7 bases, 10 bases remained unmatched. This CDR3 has 16 residues. CDR1 is LNHDA and CDR2 is SQIVND in the germline V gene (reference sequence). CDR3 sequence (DNA): TGTGCCAGTAGTAGTATCCGGGGACAGACCAATTCACCCCTCCACTTT. As protein: CASSSIRGQTNSPLHF. Filled out from reference TRBV19 and TRBJ1-6, the complete variable domain reads DGGITQSPKYLFRKEGQNVTLSCEQNLNHDAMYWYRQDPGQGLRLIYYSQIVNDFQKGDIAEGYSVSREKKESFPLTVTSAQKNPTAFYLCASSSIRGQTNSPLHFGNGTRLTVT.

This clonotype was recorded at least ten times. V usage is TRBV11-2 and J usage is TRBJ2-1; D unresolved. Between the trimmed V and J ends, which lost 0 bases and 8 bases, there was a span of 8 bases. CDR1 SGHAT and CDR2 FQNNGV come from the germline V gene. CDR3 size: 13 residues. For the CDR3, the DNA is TGTGCCAGCAGCTTAGAACTCGCCGATGAGCAGTTCTTC. The encoded protein is CASSLELADEQFF.

This chain uses TRBV7-2 with TRBJ2-6; 13 bases map to TRBD2. The CDR3 spans 18 residues. Germline V gene lookup returns CDR1 SGHTA and CDR2 FQGNSA. The junction had 8 bases not matched to a gene; V was cut back by 5 bases and J by 4 bases. The CDR3 nucleotides are TGTGCCAGCAGCATTAGGACTAGCGGGAGCTCCGGGGCCAACGTCCTGACTTTC. Its translation is CASSIRTSGSSGANVLTF.

The gene calls are TRBV7-2 and TRBJ2-5; 8 bases map to TRBD2. The J call may not be correct, given that the DNA end is closer to TRBJ2-3. The CDR3 is 15 residues long. Germline assignment: CDR1 SGHTA and CDR2 FQGNSA. CDR3 loop: CASSRTGLGTDTQYF. Written as DNA, the CDR3 is TGTGCCAGCAGCCGTACGGGACTAGGCACAGATACGCAGTATTTT.

Note on this clonotype: Because it lacks the conserved phenylalanine or tryptophan at the end, this CDR3 is likely a read error. Because the CDR3's place on the DNA is in doubt, the DNA is left out and the CDR3 is given as listed by TCRdb. The V gene is TRBV7-3, the J gene TRBJ2-1; the table's D call, TRBD1, has no DNA check behind it. Inclusive of both ends, the CDR3 amounts to 15 amino acids. Germline CDR1 SGHTA, CDR2 FQGTGA. The CDR3 loop reads CASSIRATGEQFFGS.

The V gene is TRBV19, the J gene TRBJ2-5; 9 bases align to TRBD2. The DNA end lines up better with TRBJ2-1; the J call may be wrong. Germline CDR1 reads LNHDA; CDR2 reads SQIVND (reference sequence). The CDR3 consists of 15 residues. The CDR3 nucleotides read TGTGCCAGTACCCTTAGCGGGAGCACCTACAATGAGCAGTTCTTC. Protein: CASTLSGSTYNEQFF.